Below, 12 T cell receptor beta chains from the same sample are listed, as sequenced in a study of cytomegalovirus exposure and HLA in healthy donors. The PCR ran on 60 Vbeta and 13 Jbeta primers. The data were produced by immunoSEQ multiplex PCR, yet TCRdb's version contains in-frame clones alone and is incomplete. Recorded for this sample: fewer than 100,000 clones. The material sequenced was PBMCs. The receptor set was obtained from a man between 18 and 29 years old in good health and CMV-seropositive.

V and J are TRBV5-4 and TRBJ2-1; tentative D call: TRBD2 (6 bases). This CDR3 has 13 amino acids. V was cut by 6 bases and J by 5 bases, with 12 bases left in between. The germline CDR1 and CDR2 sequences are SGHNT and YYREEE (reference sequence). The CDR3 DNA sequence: TGTGCCAGCATCGGACTACTCGACAATGAGCAGTTCTTC. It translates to CASIGLLDNEQFF.

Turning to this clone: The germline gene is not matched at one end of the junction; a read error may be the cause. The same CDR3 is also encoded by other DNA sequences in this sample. The CDR3 here is CASSLGRGAIGSDTEAFF. CDR3 bases: TGCGCCAGTAGCTTGGGGCGGGGGGCGATCGGGTCCGACACTGAAGCTTTCTTT. The V and J genes are TRBV5-1 and TRBJ1-1, with D possibly matching TRBD1 (6 bases). CDR1 is SGHRS, CDR2 YFSETQ, per germline. This CDR3 region has 18 residues.

For the CDR3, the DNA is TGCAGCGCCTATTACCGACAGCTCGACTCCTACAATGAGCAGTTCTTC. Its protein product is CSAYYRQLDSYNEQFF. This sequence joins TRBV29-1 and TRBJ2-1, with D maybe TRBD1 (5 bases). Trimming cost V 7 bases and J 0 bases, with 19 bases left between them. The CDR3 loop spans 16 amino acids. The germline V gene encodes CDR1 SQVTM and CDR2 ANQGSEA.

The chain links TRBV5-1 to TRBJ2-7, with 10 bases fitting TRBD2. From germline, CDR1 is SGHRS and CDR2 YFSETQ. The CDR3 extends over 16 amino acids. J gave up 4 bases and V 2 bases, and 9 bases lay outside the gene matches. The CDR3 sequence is CASSFTGTSDLYEQYF. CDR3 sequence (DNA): TGCGCCAGCAGCTTTACCGGGACTAGCGATTTGTACGAGCAGTACTTC.

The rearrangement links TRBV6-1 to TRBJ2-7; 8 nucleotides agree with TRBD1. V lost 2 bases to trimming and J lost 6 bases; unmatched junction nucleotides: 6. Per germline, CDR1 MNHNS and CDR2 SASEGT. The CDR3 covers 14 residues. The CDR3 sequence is CASSEQGAVIEQYF. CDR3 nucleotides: TGTGCCAGCAGTGAACAGGGGGCAGTAATCGAGCAGTACTTC.

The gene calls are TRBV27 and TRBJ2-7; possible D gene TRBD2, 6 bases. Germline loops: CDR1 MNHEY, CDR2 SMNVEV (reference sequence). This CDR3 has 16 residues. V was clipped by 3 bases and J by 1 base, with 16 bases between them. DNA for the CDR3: TGTGCCAGCAGTTTGATCGGGGCGGGGAGTTCCTACGAGCAGTACTTC. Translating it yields CASSLIGAGSSYEQYF.

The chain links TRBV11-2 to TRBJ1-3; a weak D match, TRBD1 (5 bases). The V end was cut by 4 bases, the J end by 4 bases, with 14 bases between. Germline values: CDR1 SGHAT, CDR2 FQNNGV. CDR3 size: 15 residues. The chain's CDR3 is CASSSPRVTGNTIYF. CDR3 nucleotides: TGTGCCAGCAGCTCCCCCAGGGTTACCGGAAACACCATATATTTT. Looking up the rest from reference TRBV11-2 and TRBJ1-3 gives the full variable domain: EAGVAQSPRYKIIEKRQSVAFWCNPISGHATLYWYQQILGQGPKLLIQFQNNGVVDDSQLPKDRFSAERLKGVDSTLKIQPAKLEDSAVYLCASSSPRVTGNTIYFGEGSWLTVV.

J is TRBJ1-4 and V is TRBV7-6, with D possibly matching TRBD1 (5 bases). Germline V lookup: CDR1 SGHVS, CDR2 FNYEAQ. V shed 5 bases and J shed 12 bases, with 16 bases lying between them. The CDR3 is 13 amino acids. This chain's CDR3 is CASSNPAGEELFF. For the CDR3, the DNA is TGTGCCAGCAGCAACCCAGCGGGGGAAGAACTGTTTTTT.

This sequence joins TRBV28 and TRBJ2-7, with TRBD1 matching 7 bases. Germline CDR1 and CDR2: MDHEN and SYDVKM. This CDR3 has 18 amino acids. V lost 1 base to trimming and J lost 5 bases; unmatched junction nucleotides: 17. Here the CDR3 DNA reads TGTGCCAGCAGTTTATTGTTTCCGCTTAAGAGGGGGCTCCACGAGCAGTACTTC. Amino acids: CASSLLFPLKRGLHEQYF.

The CDR3 DNA is TGTGCCAGCAGTCGCGGGCACAGAGACGGGGAGCTGTTTTTT. It yields the protein CASSRGHRDGELFF. The chain is built from TRBV6-1 and TRBJ2-2; a weak D match, TRBD2 (5 bases). Trimming stripped 5 bases from V and 7 bases from J, with 14 bases between. This CDR3 region has 14 residues. Germline V gene sequence: CDR1 MNHNS, CDR2 SASEGT.

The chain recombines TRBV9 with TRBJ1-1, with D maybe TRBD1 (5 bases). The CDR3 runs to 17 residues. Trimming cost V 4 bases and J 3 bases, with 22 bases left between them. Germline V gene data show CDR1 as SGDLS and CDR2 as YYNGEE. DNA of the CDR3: TGTGCCAGCAGCTCCTCACCAAGGGCAGGAGGGGACACTGAAGCTTTCTTT. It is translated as CASSSSPRAGGDTEAFF.

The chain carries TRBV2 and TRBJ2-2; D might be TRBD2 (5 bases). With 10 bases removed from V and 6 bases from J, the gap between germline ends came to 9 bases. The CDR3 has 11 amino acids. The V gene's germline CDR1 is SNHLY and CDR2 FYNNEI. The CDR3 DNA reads TGTGCCACCAGCGGAGCCGGGGAGCTGTTTTTT. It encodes CATSGAGELFF.